These 2 T cell receptor beta chains were sequenced from one sample in a study of blood T cell repertoires in COVID-19 (dated by TCRdb to the early 2020s). Libraries were prepared through the immunoSEQ multiplex PCR assay. The clones in this table, taken by TCRdb from immuneACCESS, are in-frame only. Not every clone is retained; where verified, under half of the shortfall comes from an unresolved V gene, and the cause of the rest is unknown. This sample lists roughly 200,000 clones; under 90% were detected once. The ten largest account for around 7% of the sample. The specimen was peripheral blood. These receptors all stem from a man aged 40-55 years with acute or convalescent COVID-19.

The chain links TRBV10-3 to TRBJ2-3; the match to TRBD1 covers 12 bases. Germline V CDR1 and CDR2: ENHRY, SYGVKD. V trimming: 3 bases; J trimming: 5 bases; junction bases outside the gene matches: 6. CDR3 length equals 16 residues. The CDR3: CAISEKGQGAGDTQYF. CDR3 sequence (DNA): TGTGCCATCAGTGAAAAGGGACAGGGGGCGGGAGATACGCAGTATTTT.

There are a few counts of this clone. The chain couples TRBV3-1 (or the pseudogene TRBV3-2) to TRBJ1-1, with 7 bases fitting TRBD1. The CDR3 covers 14 residues. V dropped 4 bases and J dropped 1; count of bases not matched to a gene: 3. Germline V gene data show CDR1 as LGHDT and CDR2 as YNNKEL (reference sequence). The CDR3 sequence is CASSLRQGNTEAFF. CDR3 sequence (DNA): TGTGCCAGCAGCCTCCGACAGGGGAACACTGAAGCTTTCTTT.